Sequencing of this TCR beta chain was carried out in a study of PD-1 blockade in classical Hodgkin lymphoma. Time point of the sample: cycle 4 day 1 (C4D1), after less than seven weeks of nivolumab. Every patient relapsed after autologous stem cell transplantation, and brentuximab vedotin exposure varied. Generated by immunoSEQ multiplex PCR, the TCRdb table keeps only in-frame clones and is missing some. The sample includes over 50,000 clones, nearly 90% of them seen just once. The CDR3 is 15 amino acids. Trimming cost V 3 bases and J 8 bases; bases outside gene matches: 13. In germline, CDR1 is SGHRS, CDR2 YFSETQ. This clone was recorded a few times.

The sample was peripheral blood mononuclear cells (PBMCs), taken before the fourth cycle of nivolumab. This chain uses TRBV5-1 with TRBJ1-1; 7 bases fit TRBD1. The source of this sequence is a human donor with classical Hodgkin lymphoma. This chain's CDR3 is CASSSSGTATPEAFF. CDR3 nucleotide sequence: TGCGCCAGCAGCTCCTCCGGGACAGCGACGCCAGAAGCTTTCTTT.